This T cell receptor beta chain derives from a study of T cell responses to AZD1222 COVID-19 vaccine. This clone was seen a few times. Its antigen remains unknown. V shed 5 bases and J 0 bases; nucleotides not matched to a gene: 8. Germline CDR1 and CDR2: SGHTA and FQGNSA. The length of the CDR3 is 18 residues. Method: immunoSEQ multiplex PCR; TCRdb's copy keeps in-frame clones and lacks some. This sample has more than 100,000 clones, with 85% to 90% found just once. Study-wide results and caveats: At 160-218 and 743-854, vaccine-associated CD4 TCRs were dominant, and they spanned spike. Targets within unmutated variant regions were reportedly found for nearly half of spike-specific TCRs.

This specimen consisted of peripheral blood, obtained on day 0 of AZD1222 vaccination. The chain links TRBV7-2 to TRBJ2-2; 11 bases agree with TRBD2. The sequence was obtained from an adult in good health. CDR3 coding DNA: TGTGCCAGCAGCGTACCGGGACTAGCGGCTGCGAACACCGGGGAGCTGTTTTTT. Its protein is CASSVPGLAAANTGELFF.